A selection of T cell receptor beta chains follows, all from one sample in a study of blood T cells in healthy people across ages. From the 5' RACE reads, TCRdb called clonotypes with MiXCR, one entry per CDR3 protein. The data contain 550,000 to 700,000 distinct CDR3 sequences, approximately 25% of them seen just once; the ten biggest clones take up around a sixth. Material: blood. Every receptor here comes from a woman between 70 and 85 years old in good health. The CDR3 runs from the conserved cysteine through the conserved F or W. Each record gives: V gene, CDR3 length, D gene, J gene, clone size, CDR3 DNA, CDR3 protein. A D gene is named only where the DNA matches it firmly. Only some rows state a clone size, as once, few, many or a class for expanded clones.

TRBV11-2,12,NA,TRBJ1-3,NA,TGTGCCAGCAGCCGACTTGGAAACACCATATATTTT,CASSRLGNTIYF
TRBV9,14,TRBD1,TRBJ1-2,NA,TGTGCCAGCAGCAGCCGGGACAGGGGATATGGCTACACCTTC,CASSSRDRGYGYTF
TRBV3-1,14,NA,TRBJ1-1,NA,TGTGCCAGCAGCCAGTTCGCTTCAAGCACTGAAGCTTTCTTT,CASSQFASSTEAFF
TRBV6-5,16,TRBD1,TRBJ1-5,NA,TGTGCCAGCAGTAACTACGGACAGGGGGCACATCAGCCCCAGCATTTT,CASSNYGQGAHQPQHF
TRBV2,13,TRBD2,TRBJ2-1,few,TGTGCCAGCCGCAGCGGGGGTGGGCATGAGCAGTTCTTC,CASRSGGGHEQFF
TRBV20-1,16,TRBD2,TRBJ2-2,NA,TGCAGTGCTAGAGACCGACTAGCGGGGTCCTCCGGGGAGCTGTTTTTT,CSARDRLAGSSGELFF
TRBV19,17,TRBD1,TRBJ1-1,NA,TGTGCCAGTAGTACCGGGACAGGGAGAAGTGGCGGCACTGAAGCTTTCTTT,CASSTGTGRSGGTEAFF
TRBV20-1,14,TRBD1,TRBJ1-1,few,TGCAGTTCACACCCAGGGGGCAGTGGGACTGAAGCTTTCTTT,CSSHPGGSGTEAFF
TRBV29-1,15,NA,TRBJ2-7,NA,TGCAGCGTGACAGGAGTGACAAGTAACTCCTACGAGCAGTACTTC,CSVTGVTSNSYEQYF
TRBV20-1,14,TRBD2,TRBJ2-3,once,TGCAGTGCTGGACTAGCGGGGCTTTCAGATACGCAGTATTTT,CSAGLAGLSDTQYF
TRBV2,15,NA,TRBJ1-4,few,TGTGCCAGCACGATGGATAGGGGAAAACTGGGAAAACTGTTTTTT,CASTMDRGKLGKLFF
TRBV7-3,14,NA,TRBJ2-1,NA,TGTGCCAGCACCTCGGACATCTCCTACAATGAGCAGTTCTTC,CASTSDISYNEQFF
TRBV20-1,13,NA,TRBJ2-5,few,TGCAGTGCTAGAGATGCCCAGCAAGAGACCCAGTACTTC,CSARDAQQETQYF
TRBV20-1,15,NA,TRBJ1-5,few,TGCAGTGCTAGAGATGTCAGGGAGGGCGGTCAGCCCCAGCATTTT,CSARDVREGGQPQHF
TRBV5-5,15,NA,TRBJ2-5,many,TGTGCCAGCAGCTTGTTTAGGCCGATCGGAGAGACCCAGTACTTC,CASSLFRPIGETQYF